One and the same sample provided the 26 T cell receptor beta chains below, sequenced in a study of vaccination and CD4 T cells after COVID-19. These receptors' antigens are unknown. The assay that was used to sequence DNA from cultured CD4+ T cells was the Oncomine TCR Beta short-read assay. TCRdb redid the calling of the PCR reads with MiXCR, one entry per CDR3 protein. The sample shows some 16,000 distinct CDR3 sequences, around half of them seen only once. Noted treatment: 10-day PBMC culture with coronavirus spike peptide pools or control peptides (ViraFEST assay). Sequenced: CD4+ T cells from blood, cultured in vitro. The receptor source for this set is a human donor who had recovered from COVID-19.

The genes are TRBV10-3 and TRBJ2-7; the D gene could be TRBD1 or TRBD2 (5 bases each). The V gene lost 4 bases and the J gene lost 5 bases, with 15 bases spanning the gap. The V gene's germline CDR1 is ENHRY and CDR2 SYGVKD. The CDR3 consists of 14 residues. CDR3 in DNA: TGTGCCATCAGTGTGGTGAGGGGCGACAACGAGCAGTACTTC. This encodes CAISVVRGDNEQYF.

This clonotype was seen more than once but under ten times. The chain uses TRBV19 and TRBJ2-4; D possibly matches TRBD1 or TRBD2 (5 bases each). The CDR3 is made up of 17 amino acids. Trimming took off 2 bases at V and 3 bases at J, with 17 bases between the two ends. The V gene's germline CDR1 is LNHDA and CDR2 SQIVND (reference sequence). The CDR3 loop reads CASSIWGISLSKNIQYF. CDR3 DNA sequence: TGTGCCAGTAGTATATGGGGGATTAGCTTAAGCAAAAACATTCAGTACTTC.

The rearrangement joins TRBV7-8 to TRBJ1-2, with a possible D match to TRBD1 (5 bases). V lost 5 bases to trimming and J lost 6 bases, with 16 bases between them. The CDR3 totals 14 residues. Germline CDR1 SGHVS, CDR2 FQNEAQ. CDR3 residues: CASSTRAGTNGYTF. The CDR3 region has the DNA TGTGCCAGCAGCACCCGGGCGGGGACTAATGGCTACACCTTC.

V gene TRBV2 combines with J gene TRBJ2-2; 10 bases agree with TRBD2. V lost 6 bases to trimming and J lost 6 bases; unmatched junction nucleotides: 10. Germline V gives CDR1 SNHLY, CDR2 FYNNEI. CDR3 size: 16 residues. The CDR3 sequence: CASRRNSGGLAGELFF. Here the CDR3 DNA reads TGTGCCAGCAGGAGAAATAGCGGGGGGTTAGCCGGGGAGCTGTTTTTT.

The chain has TRBV6-2 or TRBV6-3 and TRBJ2-7; D possibly corresponds to TRBD2 (6 bases). The germline gives CDR1 MNHEY, CDR2 SVGEGT. The CDR3 covers 13 residues. V lost 4 bases and J lost 2, with 9 bases in between. The CDR3 DNA reads TGTGCCAGCAGTTTGGCGGGAACCTACGAGCAGTACTTC. Translating it yields CASSLAGTYEQYF.

The chain combines TRBV7-8 with TRBJ1-2; a possible D gene is TRBD1 (5 bases). Germline V gene data show CDR1 as SGHVS and CDR2 as FQNEAQ. The V end was cut by 7 bases, the J end by 6 bases, with 18 bases between. This CDR3 is 14 amino acids long. CDR3 region: CASTTRGNSNGYTF. The CDR3 DNA sequence: TGTGCCAGCACCACAAGGGGCAACTCCAATGGCTACACCTTC. Full variable domain (outside the CDR3, taken from reference TRBV7-8 and TRBJ1-2): GAGVSQSPRYKVAKRGQDVALRCDPISGHVSLFWYQQALGQGPEFLTYFQNEAQLDKSGLPSDRFFAERPEGSVSTLKIQRTQQEDSAVYLCASTTRGNSNGYTFGSGTRLTVV.

The gene calls are TRBV27 and TRBJ1-2; 8 bases match TRBD1. CDR1 MNHEY and CDR2 SMNVEV come from the germline V gene (reference sequence). This CDR3 contains 14 residues. Unmatched junction bases numbered 10, after V lost 10 bases and J lost 3 bases. The CDR3 protein is CANSLPGGHYGYTF. As DNA, the CDR3 is TGTGCCAACTCTCTCCCAGGGGGCCACTATGGCTACACCTTC.

This clonotype was counted a few times. The chain links TRBV20-1 to TRBJ2-7; D assignment may be TRBD1 or TRBD2 (5 bases each). The ends were cut back, 1 base at V and 7 bases at J, with 11 bases in the middle. The CDR3 runs to 12 residues. CDR1 is DFQATT, CDR2 SNEGSKA, per germline (reference sequence). CDR3 sequence: CSARAGAREQYF. As DNA, the CDR3 is TGCAGTGCTAGAGCCGGGGCTAGGGAGCAGTACTTC.

This rearrangement joins TRBV10-3 to TRBJ2-3; D is possibly TRBD2 (5 bases). Germline V gene data show CDR1 as ENHRY and CDR2 as SYGVKD. V gave up 5 bases and J gave up 2 bases, with 14 bases separating them. This CDR3 has 15 amino acids. The CDR3 reads CAISRTGSTTDTQYF. CDR3 nucleotide sequence: TGTGCCATCAGTCGGACGGGGTCGACCACAGATACGCAGTATTTT.

The V call is TRBV7-9, the J call TRBJ2-7; tentative D call: TRBD2 (6 bases). Germline CDR1 reads SEHNR; CDR2 reads FQNEAQ (reference sequence). The CDR3 consists of 13 residues. V lost 6 bases and J lost 4, with 13 bases in between. In nucleotides, the CDR3 is TGTGCCAGCAGAAACGGCGGGGCTTACGAGCAGTACTTC. As protein: CASRNGGAYEQYF.

This rearrangement joins TRBV27 to TRBJ1-5, with D perhaps TRBD1 (5 bases). The V gene's germline CDR1 is MNHEY and CDR2 SMNVEV (reference sequence). Trimming took off 2 bases at V and 4 bases at J, with 6 bases between the two ends. The CDR3 runs 13 residues. The CDR3 nucleotides are TGTGCCAGCAGTTTAACAGGAAATCAGCCCCAGCATTTT. It specifies CASSLTGNQPQHF.

This chain connects TRBV6-2 or TRBV6-3 to TRBJ2-1; TRBD1 or TRBD2 may be the D gene (5 bases each). V was pared by 6 bases and J by 8 bases, with 8 bases between. CDR3 length: 11 residues. The V gene's germline CDR1 is MNHEY and CDR2 SVGEGT. CDR3 in amino acids: CASSRGYEQFF. The CDR3 DNA sequence: TGTGCCAGCAGCCGGGGCTATGAGCAGTTCTTC.

The chain joins TRBV9 to TRBJ1-1; no firm D call. Deletions cut 4 bases from V and 5 bases from J, with 12 bases between. CDR1 is SGDLS, CDR2 YYNGEE, per germline. The CDR3 sequence is 13 residues long. The CDR3 coding sequence is TGTGCCAGCAGCACCCAGGTTGGAACTGAAGCTTTCTTT. Residues: CASSTQVGTEAFF.

V usage is TRBV15 and J usage is TRBJ2-3; D is unclear. The CDR3 has 14 amino acids. Per the germline V gene, CDR1 is LNHNV and CDR2 is YYDKDF (reference sequence). Deletions cut 0 bases from V and 3 bases from J, with 7 bases between. The CDR3 is CATSRDGLTDTQYF. The DNA of the CDR3 is TGTGCCACCAGCAGAGACGGGTTAACAGATACGCAGTATTTT.

The CDR3 sequence: CASNALQGSADTQYF. As DNA, the CDR3 is TGTGCCAGCAACGCATTACAGGGCAGCGCAGATACGCAGTATTTT. This chain connects TRBV7-9 to TRBJ2-3; TRBD1 might be the D (6 bases). This CDR3 has 15 amino acids. V lost 7 bases and J 4 bases, leaving 18 bases between the germline ends. Looked up from germline, CDR1 is SEHNR and CDR2 is FQNEAQ (reference sequence).

The chain uses TRBV30 and TRBJ1-5; D may be TRBD1 (5 bases). The CDR3 has 13 residues. Germline V gives CDR1 GTSNPN, CDR2 SVGIG (reference sequence). Trimming pared 2 bases from V and 7 bases from J, leaving 12 bases between. CDR3 loop: CAWSPRAGQPQHF. The CDR3 DNA reads as TGTGCCTGGAGTCCCAGGGCAGGGCAGCCCCAGCATTTT.

This chain uses TRBV4-2 with TRBJ2-7; D is possibly TRBD2 (6 bases). CDR1 and CDR2 from the germline V gene are LGHNA and YNFKEQ. The CDR3 is made up of 15 amino acids. Trimming took 4 bases from V and 2 from J, leaving 15 bases between them. DNA for the CDR3: TGTGCCAGCAGCCCACGATGGGACTCTGCCTACGAGCAGTACTTC. Its protein product is CASSPRWDSAYEQYF.

A few counts support this clonotype. This rearrangement joins TRBV6-1 to TRBJ1-1, with a possible D match to TRBD1 (6 bases). With 1 base removed from V and 1 base from J, the gap between germline ends came to 19 bases. The CDR3 consists of 18 residues. Germline CDR1 MNHNS, CDR2 SASEGT. The CDR3 sequence is CASSEEAVQGYTNTEAFF. The DNA of the CDR3 is TGTGCCAGCAGTGAAGAGGCGGTACAGGGTTATACGAACACTGAAGCTTTCTTT.

V usage is TRBV20-1 and J usage is TRBJ2-5; 10 bases align to TRBD2. V shed 2 bases, J shed 5 bases, and the junction held 5 bases outside the gene matches. This CDR3 spans 14 amino acids. Per germline, CDR1 DFQATT and CDR2 SNEGSKA (reference sequence). As DNA, the CDR3 is TGCAGTGCTAGACGGAGCGGGGGGGCGGAGACCCAGTACTTC. Translating gives CSARRSGGAETQYF.

The chain employs TRBV20-1 and TRBJ2-7; 7 bases are a match to TRBD1. Germline trimming cut 6 bases from V and 3 bases from J; bases unmatched to any gene: 8. The CDR3 is 13 residues long. Germline assignment: CDR1 DFQATT and CDR2 SNEGSKA (reference sequence). This CDR3 reads CSAGGSQGYEQYF. Here the CDR3 DNA reads TGCAGTGCAGGGGGCAGCCAGGGCTACGAGCAGTACTTC.

The gene calls are TRBV19 and TRBJ2-2; 11 bases line up with TRBD2. The V gene end was trimmed by 5 bases and the J gene end by 8 bases; junction bases not matched to a gene: 10. Germline loops: CDR1 LNHDA, CDR2 SQIVND (reference sequence). The CDR3 length is 16 residues. Here the CDR3 reads CASSFGLAGLTGELFF. The CDR3 DNA reads as TGTGCCAGTAGTTTCGGACTAGCGGGCCTTACTGGGGAGCTGTTTTTT.

This clonotype has more than one count but fewer than ten. The V gene is TRBV23-1, the J gene TRBJ1-5; D not resolved. TRBV23-1 is treated as an ORF (open reading frame) with a function not yet certain. CDR3 length: 16 amino acids. Trimming cost V 0 bases and J 2 bases, with 11 bases left between them. This CDR3 reads CASSQSPPRGNQPQHF. For the CDR3, the DNA is TGCGCCAGCAGTCAATCACCCCCGAGAGGCAATCAGCCCCAGCATTTT.

The chain couples TRBV5-1 to TRBJ2-7; maybe TRBD2 (6 bases). The CDR3 spans 14 residues. Germline CDR1 reads SGHRS; CDR2 reads YFSETQ. Trimming took off 0 bases at V and 6 bases at J, with 13 bases between the two ends. The chain's CDR3 is CASSLVGGISEQYF. The CDR3 bases are TGCGCCAGCAGCTTGGTTGGAGGGATAAGCGAGCAGTACTTC. Full variable domain (missing parts from reference TRBV5-1 and TRBJ2-7): KAGVTQTPRYLIKTRGQQVTLSCSPISGHRSVSWYQQTPGQGLQFLFEYFSETQRNKGNFPGRFSGRQFSNSRSEMNVSTLELGDSALYLCASSLVGGISEQYFGPGTRLTVT.

The V gene is TRBV20-1, the J gene TRBJ1-1, with D perhaps matching TRBD1 (6 bases). Germline loops: CDR1 DFQATT, CDR2 SNEGSKA (reference sequence). V was cut by 5 bases and J by 4 bases, with 11 bases left in between. There are 12 residues in the CDR3. In nucleotides, the CDR3 is TGCAGTGCTCTGTGGGGGCTCACTGAAGCTTTCTTT. Translating gives CSALWGLTEAFF.

This clonotype was observed a handful of times. The rearrangement links TRBV5-1 to TRBJ1-2; D remains ambiguous. V shed 4 bases and J shed 2 bases, with 18 bases lying between them. The CDR3 sequence is 16 residues long. Germline V CDR1 and CDR2: SGHRS, YFSETQ. CDR3 coding DNA: TGCGCCAGCAGCCCGAAATCGGGAGGGTTCAACTATGGCTACACCTTC. Translating it yields CASSPKSGGFNYGYTF.

V usage is TRBV27 and J usage is TRBJ1-1, with a tentative D call TRBD1 (5 bases). Trimming removed 0 bases from V and 5 bases from J, with 10 bases in between. There are 14 residues in the CDR3. The germline V gene encodes CDR1 MNHEY and CDR2 SMNVEV (reference sequence). The CDR3, as DNA: TGTGCCAGCAGTTTATCGAGGGGCCAGACTGAAGCTTTCTTT. Translation gives CASSLSRGQTEAFF.